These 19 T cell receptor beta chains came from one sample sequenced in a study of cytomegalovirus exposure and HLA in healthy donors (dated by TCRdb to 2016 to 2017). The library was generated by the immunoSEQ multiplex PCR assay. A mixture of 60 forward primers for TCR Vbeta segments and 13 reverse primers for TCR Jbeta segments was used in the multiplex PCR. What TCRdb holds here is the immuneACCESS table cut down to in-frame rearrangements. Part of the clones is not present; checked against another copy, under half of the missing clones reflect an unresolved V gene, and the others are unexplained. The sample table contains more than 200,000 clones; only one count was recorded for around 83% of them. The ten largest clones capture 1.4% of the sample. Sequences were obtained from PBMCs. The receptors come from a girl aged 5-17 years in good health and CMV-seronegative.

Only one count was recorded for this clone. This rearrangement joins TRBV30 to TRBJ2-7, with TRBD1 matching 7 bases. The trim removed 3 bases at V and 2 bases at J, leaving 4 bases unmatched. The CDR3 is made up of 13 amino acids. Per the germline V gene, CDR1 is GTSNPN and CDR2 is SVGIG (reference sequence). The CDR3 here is CAWRATGTYEQYF. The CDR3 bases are TGTGCCTGGAGGGCGACAGGGACCTACGAGCAGTACTTC.

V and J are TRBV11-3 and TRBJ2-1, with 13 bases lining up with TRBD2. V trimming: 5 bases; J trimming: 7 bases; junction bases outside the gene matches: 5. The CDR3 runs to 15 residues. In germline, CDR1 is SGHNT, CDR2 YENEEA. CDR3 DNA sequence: TGTGCCAGCAGCCAGCGGACTAGCGGGAGTAATGAGCAGTTCTTC. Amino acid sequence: CASSQRTSGSNEQFF.

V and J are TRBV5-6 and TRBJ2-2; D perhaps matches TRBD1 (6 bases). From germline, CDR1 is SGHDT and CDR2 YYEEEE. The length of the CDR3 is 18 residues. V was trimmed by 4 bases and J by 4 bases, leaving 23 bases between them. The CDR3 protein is CASSRPRGGGRGTGELFF. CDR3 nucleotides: TGTGCCAGCAGCCGGCCTCGTGGGGGCGGCAGGGGCACCGGGGAGCTGTTTTTT.

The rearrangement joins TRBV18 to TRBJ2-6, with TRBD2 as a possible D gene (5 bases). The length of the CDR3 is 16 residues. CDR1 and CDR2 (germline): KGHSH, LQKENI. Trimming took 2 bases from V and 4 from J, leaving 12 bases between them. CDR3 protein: CASSPRGLEGANVLTF. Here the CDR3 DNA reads TGTGCCAGCTCACCAAGAGGGTTGGAAGGGGCCAACGTCCTGACTTTC.

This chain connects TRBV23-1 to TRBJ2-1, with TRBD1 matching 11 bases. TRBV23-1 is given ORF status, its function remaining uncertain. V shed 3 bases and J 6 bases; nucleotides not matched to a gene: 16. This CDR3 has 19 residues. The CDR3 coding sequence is TGCGCCAGCAGTCACCCGGGACAGGGGGGCGCGAGGCAAGGCAATGAGCAGTTCTTC. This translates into CASSHPGQGGARQGNEQFF.

DNA of the CDR3: TGTGCCAGCAGCCTCCGAGACTATCAGCGTCATGAGCAGTTCTTC. It yields the protein CASSLRDYQRHEQFF. The chain has TRBV4-2 and TRBJ2-1; tentative D call: TRBD2 (5 bases). V lost 4 bases and J lost 8, with 18 bases in between. The CDR3 runs 15 residues. CDR1 and CDR2 (germline): LGHNA, YNFKEQ.

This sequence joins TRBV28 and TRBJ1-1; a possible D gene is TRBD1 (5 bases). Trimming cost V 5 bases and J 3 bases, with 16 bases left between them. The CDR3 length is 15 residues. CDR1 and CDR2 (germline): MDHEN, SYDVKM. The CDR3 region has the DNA TGTGCCAGCAGTATCTCCGGGGGAGGAGACACTGAAGCTTTCTTT. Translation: CASSISGGGDTEAFF.

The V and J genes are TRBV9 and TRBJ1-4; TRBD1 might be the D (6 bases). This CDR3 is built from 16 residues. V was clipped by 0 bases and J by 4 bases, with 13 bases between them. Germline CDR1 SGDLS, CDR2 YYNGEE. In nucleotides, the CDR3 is TGTGCCAGCAGCGTAGGGGCAGGGGTCAATAATGAAAAACTGTTTTTT. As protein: CASSVGAGVNNEKLFF.

CDR3 protein: CASSPRLGQGASYEQYF. The CDR3 bases are TGTGCCAGCAGTCCCCGACTTGGACAGGGGGCCTCCTACGAGCAGTACTTC. The chain carries TRBV27 and TRBJ2-7, with 11 bases lining up with TRBD1. Looked up from germline, CDR1 is MNHEY and CDR2 is SMNVEV (reference sequence). The J segment lost 0 bases and the V segment lost 5 bases, leaving 9 bases of the junction unmatched. This CDR3 comprises 17 residues.

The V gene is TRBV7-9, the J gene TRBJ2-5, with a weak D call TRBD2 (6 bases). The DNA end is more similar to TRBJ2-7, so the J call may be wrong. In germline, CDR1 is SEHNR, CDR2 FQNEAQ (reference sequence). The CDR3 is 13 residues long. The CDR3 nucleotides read TGTGCCAGCAGCCCCGCGGTGGGAGGCGAGCAGTACTTC. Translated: CASSPAVGGEQYF.

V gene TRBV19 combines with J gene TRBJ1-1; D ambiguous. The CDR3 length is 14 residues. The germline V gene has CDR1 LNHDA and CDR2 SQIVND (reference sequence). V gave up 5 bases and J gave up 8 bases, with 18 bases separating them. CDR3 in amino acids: CASSLSEYSVEAFF. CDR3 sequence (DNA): TGTGCCAGTAGTCTCTCCGAGTACAGTGTCGAAGCTTTCTTT.

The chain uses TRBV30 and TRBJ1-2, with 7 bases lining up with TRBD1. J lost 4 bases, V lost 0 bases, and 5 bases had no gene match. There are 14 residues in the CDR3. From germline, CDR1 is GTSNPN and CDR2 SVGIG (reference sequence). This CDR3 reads CAWSVGGQTYGYTF. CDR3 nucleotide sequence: TGTGCCTGGAGTGTGGGGGGACAGACCTATGGCTACACCTTC.

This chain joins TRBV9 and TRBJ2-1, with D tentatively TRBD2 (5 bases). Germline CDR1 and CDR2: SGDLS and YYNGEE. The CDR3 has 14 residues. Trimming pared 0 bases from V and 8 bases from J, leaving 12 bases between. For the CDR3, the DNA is TGTGCCAGCAGCGTAGATCTAGCTACGGATGAGCAGTTCTTC. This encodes CASSVDLATDEQFF.

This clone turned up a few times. The chain's CDR3 is CASSHGQGFNEQFF. The CDR3 nucleotides are TGTGCCAGCAGCCACGGACAGGGGTTCAATGAGCAGTTCTTC. This chain uses TRBV7-6 with TRBJ2-1; 9 bases line up with TRBD1. CDR3 length equals 14 residues. V was clipped by 5 bases and J by 6 bases; unmatched bases: 5. CDR1 and CDR2 from the germline V gene are SGHVS and FNYEAQ.

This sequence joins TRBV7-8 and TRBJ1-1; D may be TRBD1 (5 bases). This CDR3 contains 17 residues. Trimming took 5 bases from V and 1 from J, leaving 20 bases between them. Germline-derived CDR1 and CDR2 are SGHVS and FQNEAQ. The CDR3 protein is CASSHLVGGRGNTEAFF. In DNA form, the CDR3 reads TGTGCCAGCAGCCACCTTGTGGGGGGGAGAGGGAACACTGAAGCTTTCTTT.

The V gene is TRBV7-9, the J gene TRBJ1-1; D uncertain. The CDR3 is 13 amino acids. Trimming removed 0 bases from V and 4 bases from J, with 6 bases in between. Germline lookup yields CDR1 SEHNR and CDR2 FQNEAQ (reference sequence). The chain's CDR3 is CASSLAIVTEAFF. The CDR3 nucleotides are TGTGCCAGCAGCTTAGCAATAGTCACTGAAGCTTTCTTT.

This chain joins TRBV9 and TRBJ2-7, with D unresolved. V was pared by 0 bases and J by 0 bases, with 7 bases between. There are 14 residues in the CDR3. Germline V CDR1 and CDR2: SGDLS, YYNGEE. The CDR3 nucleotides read TGTGCCAGCAGCGTAGTCGGTAGCTCCTACGAGCAGTACTTC. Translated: CASSVVGSSYEQYF. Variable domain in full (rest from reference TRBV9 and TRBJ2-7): DSGVTQTPKHLITATGQRVTLRCSPRSGDLSVYWYQQSLDQGLQFLIQYYNGEERAKGNILERFSAQQFPDLHSELNLSSLELGDSALYFCASSVVGSSYEQYFGPGTRLTVT.

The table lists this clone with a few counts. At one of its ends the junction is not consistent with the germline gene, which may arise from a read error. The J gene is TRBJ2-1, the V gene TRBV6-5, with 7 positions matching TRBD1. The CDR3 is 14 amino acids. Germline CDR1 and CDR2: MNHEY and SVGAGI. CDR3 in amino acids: CASSGQEKPNQQFF. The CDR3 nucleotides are TGTGCCAGCTCAGGACAGGAGAAACCCAATCAGCAGTTCTTC.

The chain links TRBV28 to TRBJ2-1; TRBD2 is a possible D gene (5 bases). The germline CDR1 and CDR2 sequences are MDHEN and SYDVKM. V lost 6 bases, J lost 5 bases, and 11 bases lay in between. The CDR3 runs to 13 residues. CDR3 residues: CASSNEGNNEQFF. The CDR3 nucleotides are TGTGCCAGCAGCAACGAGGGCAACAATGAGCAGTTCTTC.